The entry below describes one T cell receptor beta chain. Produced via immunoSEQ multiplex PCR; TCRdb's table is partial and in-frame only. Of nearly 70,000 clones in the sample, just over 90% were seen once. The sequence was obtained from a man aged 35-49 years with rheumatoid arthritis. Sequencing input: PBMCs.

Here the CDR3 reads CASSLKVRGRAGNEQFF. CDR3 coding DNA: TGTGCCAGCAGCTTAAAGGTCCGCGGGAGGGCTGGTAATGAGCAGTTCTTC. V gene TRBV11-2 combines with J gene TRBJ2-1, with 9 nucleotides matching TRBD2. V was pared by 2 bases and J by 7 bases, with 12 bases of the junction left unmatched. Per germline, CDR1 SGHAT and CDR2 FQNNGV. CDR3 length: 17 amino acids.